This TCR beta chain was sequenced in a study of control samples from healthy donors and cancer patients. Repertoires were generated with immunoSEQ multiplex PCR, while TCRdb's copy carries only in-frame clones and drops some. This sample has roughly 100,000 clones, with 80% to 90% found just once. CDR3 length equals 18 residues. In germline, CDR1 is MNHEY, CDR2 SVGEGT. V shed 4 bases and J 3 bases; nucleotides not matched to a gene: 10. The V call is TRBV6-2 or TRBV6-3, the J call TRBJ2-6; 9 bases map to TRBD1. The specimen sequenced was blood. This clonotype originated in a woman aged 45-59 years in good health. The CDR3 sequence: CASSSPGQGLSGANVLTF. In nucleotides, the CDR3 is TGTGCCAGCAGTTCCCCGGGACAGGGACTTAGTGGGGCCAACGTCCTGACTTTC.